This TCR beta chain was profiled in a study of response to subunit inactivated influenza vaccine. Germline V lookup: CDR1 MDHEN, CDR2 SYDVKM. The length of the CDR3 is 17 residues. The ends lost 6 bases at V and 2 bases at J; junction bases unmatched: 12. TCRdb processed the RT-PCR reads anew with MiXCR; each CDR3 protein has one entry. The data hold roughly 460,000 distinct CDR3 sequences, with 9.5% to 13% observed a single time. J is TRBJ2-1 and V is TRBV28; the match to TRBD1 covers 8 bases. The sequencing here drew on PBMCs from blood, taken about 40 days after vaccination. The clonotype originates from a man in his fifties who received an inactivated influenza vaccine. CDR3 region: CASSLPGGLTAYNEQFF. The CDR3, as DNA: TGTGCCAGCAGCCTTCCAGGGGGCTTGACCGCCTACAATGAGCAGTTCTTC.